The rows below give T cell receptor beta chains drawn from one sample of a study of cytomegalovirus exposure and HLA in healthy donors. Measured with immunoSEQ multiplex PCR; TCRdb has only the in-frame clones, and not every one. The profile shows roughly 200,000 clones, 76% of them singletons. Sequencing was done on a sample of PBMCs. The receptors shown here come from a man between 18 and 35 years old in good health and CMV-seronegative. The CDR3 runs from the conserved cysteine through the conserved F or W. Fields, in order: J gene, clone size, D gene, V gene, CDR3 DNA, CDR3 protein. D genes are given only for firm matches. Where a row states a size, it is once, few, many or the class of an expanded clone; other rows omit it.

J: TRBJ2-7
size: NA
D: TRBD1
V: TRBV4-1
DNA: TGCGCCAGCAGCCAGGGACCGGGACAGGGACAGTTGGAGCAGTACTTC
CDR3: CASSQGPGQGQLEQYF

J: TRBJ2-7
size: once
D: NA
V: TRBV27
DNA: TGTGCCAGCAGTTTAATTCCAGGCAGGTACGAGCAGTACTTC
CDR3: CASSLIPGRYEQYF

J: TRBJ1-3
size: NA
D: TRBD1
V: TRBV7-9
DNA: TGTGCCAGCAGCTTAGGCGCCCGACAGGGCAGGGAAGGAAACACCATATATTTT
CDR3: CASSLGARQGREGNTIYF

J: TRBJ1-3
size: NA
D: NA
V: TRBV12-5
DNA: TGTGCTAGTATCGGTCCGGGAGCGTCTGGAAACACCATATATTTT
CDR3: CASIGPGASGNTIYF

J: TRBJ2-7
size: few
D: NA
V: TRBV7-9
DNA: TGTGCCAGCAGCTCAGAGGTAGACTACGAGCAGTACTTC
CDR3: CASSSEVDYEQYF

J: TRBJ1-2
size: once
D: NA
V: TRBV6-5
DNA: TGTGCCAGCAGTTACTCGGGGGCCAACTATGGCTACACCTTC
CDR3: CASSYSGANYGYTF

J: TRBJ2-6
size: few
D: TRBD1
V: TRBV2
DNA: TGTGCCAGCAGTGCGGACAGGGTTGGGGCCAACGTCCTGACTTTC
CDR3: CASSADRVGANVLTF

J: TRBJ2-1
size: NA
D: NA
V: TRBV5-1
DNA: TGCGCCAGCAGCTTGGTGGCTAGCGCCGACAATGAGCAGTTCTTC
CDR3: CASSLVASADNEQFF

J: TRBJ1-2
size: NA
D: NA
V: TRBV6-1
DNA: TGTGCCAGCAGGGTTAATACTCCTGGTGGCTACACCTTC
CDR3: CASRVNTPGGYTF

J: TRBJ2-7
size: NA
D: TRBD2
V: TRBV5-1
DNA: TGCGCCAGCAGCTTGGGGGCTAGCGGCCTCTTGGACGAGCAGTACTTC
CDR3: CASSLGASGLLDEQYF

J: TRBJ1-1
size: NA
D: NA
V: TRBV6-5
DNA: TGTGCCAGCAGTTACGGGACGGGGGGAATGAACACTGAAGCTTTCTTT
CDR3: CASSYGTGGMNTEAFF

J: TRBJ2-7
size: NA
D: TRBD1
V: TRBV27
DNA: TGTGCCAGCAGTTTATGGGCCACAGGGGTTGTAACCTACGAGCAGTACTTC
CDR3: CASSLWATGVVTYEQYF

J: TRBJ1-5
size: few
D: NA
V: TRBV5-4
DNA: TGTGCCAGCAGCTTGCGGGCACAGGGTAGACAGCCCCAGCATTTT
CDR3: CASSLRAQGRQPQHF

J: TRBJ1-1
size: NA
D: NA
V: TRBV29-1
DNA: TGCAGCGGGGGGCAGGGACGCGTTGGCACTGAAGCTTTCTTT
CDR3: CSGGQGRVGTEAFF

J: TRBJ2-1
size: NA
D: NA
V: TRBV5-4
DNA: TGTGCCAGCAGCGGGACTCCGGGGACCTACAATGAGCAGTTCTTC
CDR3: CASSGTPGTYNEQFF

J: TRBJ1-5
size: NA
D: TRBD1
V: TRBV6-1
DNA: TGTGCCAGCATACAAGGGACAGGATTATATCAGCCCCAGCATTTT
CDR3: CASIQGTGLYQPQHF

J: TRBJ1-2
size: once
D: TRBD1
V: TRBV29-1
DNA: TGCAGCGTTGCCCCCGGGACAGCAAACTATGGCTACACCTTC
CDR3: CSVAPGTANYGYTF

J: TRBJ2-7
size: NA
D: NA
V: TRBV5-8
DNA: TGTGCCAGCAGCTTATACAGAGACTACGGGCAGTACTTC
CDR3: CASSLYRDYGQYF

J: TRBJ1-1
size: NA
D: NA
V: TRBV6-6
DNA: TGTGCCAGCAGTCCCCTTTTCCCTGAAGCTTTCTTT
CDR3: CASSPLFPEAFF